What follows are 16 T cell receptor beta chains derived from one specimen sequenced in a study of T-cell memory formation after mild COVID-19. TCRdb itself ran the 5' RACE reads through MiXCR, one entry per CDR3 protein. The sample carries around 320,000 distinct CDR3 sequences, 15% to 20% recorded once. What was sequenced was PBMCs or a T cell subset sorted from them (not recorded which). These TCRs come from a man aged 18 to 29 who had mild COVID-19 (a few samples of this study predate the infection). Cell type and time point are not known.

This clonotype was found a few times. The chain recombines TRBV24-1 with TRBJ2-5; D may be TRBD1 (6 bases). Trimming left V 5 bases short and J 4 bases short, with 13 bases between. The CDR3 consists of 14 residues. Looked up from germline, CDR1 is KGHDR and CDR2 is SFDVKD. This CDR3 reads CATSGQDGRETQYF. As DNA, the CDR3 is TGTGCCACCAGTGGACAGGATGGGAGAGAGACCCAGTACTTC.

The chain uses TRBV29-1 and TRBJ2-7, with 8 bases that match TRBD1. CDR3 length: 14 residues. Trimming at V came to 4 bases and at J to 6 bases, leaving 11 bases not matched to a gene. Per germline, CDR1 SQVTM and CDR2 ANQGSEA. Here the CDR3 DNA reads TGCAGCGTTGCCGACAGGGGAAGTGGACCCGAGCAGTACTTC. It specifies CSVADRGSGPEQYF.

This chain connects TRBV9 to TRBJ2-1, with 8 bases that match TRBD2. V lost 4 bases to trimming and J lost 2 bases; unmatched junction nucleotides: 8. Per germline, CDR1 SGDLS and CDR2 YYNGEE. The CDR3 spans 16 residues. The CDR3: CASSPVSGGAYNEQFF. In DNA, the CDR3 is TGTGCCAGCAGCCCGGTATCGGGGGGGGCCTACAATGAGCAGTTCTTC.

This chain joins TRBV7-8 and TRBJ1-2; maybe TRBD1 (5 bases). Trimming stripped 5 bases from V and 8 bases from J, with 18 bases between. Germline V CDR1 and CDR2: SGHVS, FQNEAQ. This CDR3 is 14 amino acids long. CDR3 sequence reads: CASSPVRALSGYTF. CDR3 coding DNA: TGTGCCAGCAGCCCTGTCAGGGCCCTATCAGGCTACACCTTC.

V is TRBV20-1 and J is TRBJ2-1; TRBD1 matches 9 bases. Germline CDR1 reads DFQATT; CDR2 reads SNEGSKA (reference sequence). This CDR3 has 14 amino acids. The V gene end was trimmed by 4 bases and the J gene end by 8 bases; junction bases not matched to a gene: 9. The CDR3 reads CSANGGQGGDEQFF. The CDR3 DNA is TGCAGTGCTAACGGGGGACAGGGTGGGGATGAGCAGTTCTTC.

V gene TRBV9 combines with J gene TRBJ2-5, with 11 bases identical to TRBD2. V shed 2 bases and J 4 bases; nucleotides not matched to a gene: 4. The CDR3 covers 15 residues. The V gene's germline CDR1 is SGDLS and CDR2 YYNGEE. The CDR3 sequence is CASSVIGLAGETQYF. CDR3 DNA: TGTGCCAGCAGCGTCATCGGACTAGCGGGAGAGACCCAGTACTTC. The full variable domain, completed using reference TRBV9 and TRBJ2-5, is DSGVTQTPKHLITATGQRVTLRCSPRSGDLSVYWYQQSLDQGLQFLIQYYNGEERAKGNILERFSAQQFPDLHSELNLSSLELGDSALYFCASSVIGLAGETQYFGPGTRLLVL.

The CDR3 DNA sequence: TGCGCCAGCAGCAGGAGGGGACAGGGCGAGACCCAGTACTTC. This codes for CASSRRGQGETQYF. The chain is built from TRBV5-1 and TRBJ2-5, with 9 nucleotides matching TRBD1. Unmatched junction bases numbered 6, after V lost 4 bases and J lost 5 bases. There are 14 residues in the CDR3. The V gene's germline CDR1 is SGHRS and CDR2 YFSETQ. Variable domain in full (rest from reference TRBV5-1 and TRBJ2-5): KAGVTQTPRYLIKTRGQQVTLSCSPISGHRSVSWYQQTPGQGLQFLFEYFSETQRNKGNFPGRFSGRQFSNSRSEMNVSTLELGDSALYLCASSRRGQGETQYFGPGTRLLVL.

This rearrangement joins TRBV7-9 to TRBJ1-1; a weak D match, TRBD1 (6 bases). V was trimmed by 0 bases and J by 2 bases, leaving 16 bases between them. The CDR3 sequence is 17 residues long. The germline gives CDR1 SEHNR, CDR2 FQNEAQ (reference sequence). The CDR3 is CASSLARWGHRNTEAFF. In nucleotides, the CDR3 is TGTGCCAGCAGCTTAGCCCGTTGGGGACACAGAAACACTGAAGCTTTCTTT.

The chain carries TRBV20-1 and TRBJ1-4; no clear D. The CDR3 runs to 14 residues. CDR1 is DFQATT, CDR2 SNEGSKA, per germline (reference sequence). Trimming took 5 bases from V and 2 from J, leaving 12 bases between them. CDR3 bases: TGCAGTGCTTTCGAGGGTGCCACTAATGAAAAACTGTTTTTT. This sequence encodes CSAFEGATNEKLFF.

This sequence joins TRBV7-4 and TRBJ2-1; the D call may be TRBD1 or TRBD2 (6 bases each). V gave up 5 bases and J gave up 5 bases, with 19 bases separating them. The CDR3 is 16 amino acids. The germline V gene has CDR1 SGHVT and CDR2 SQSDAQ. The DNA of the CDR3 is TGTGCCAGCAGCACACCGTCTCGGGGGCGTAACAATGAGCAGTTCTTC. Its translation is CASSTPSRGRNNEQFF.

The V and J genes are TRBV18 and TRBJ2-1, with D possibly being TRBD2 (6 bases). Germline assignment: CDR1 KGHSH and CDR2 LQKENI. The CDR3 totals 14 residues. V lost 4 bases to trimming and J lost 6 bases, with 13 bases between them. As DNA, the CDR3 is TGTGCCAGCTCACGGGACTCTCGTTCCAATGAGCAGTTCTTC. Protein product: CASSRDSRSNEQFF.

J is TRBJ2-5 and V is TRBV7-8; D is possibly TRBD1 (6 bases). CDR1 is SGHVS and CDR2 is FQNEAQ in the germline V gene. The CDR3 is 13 amino acids. Trimming took 2 bases from V and 9 from J, leaving 13 bases between them. This chain's CDR3 is CASSLPRQDSQYF. The CDR3 DNA reads TGTGCCAGCAGCTTACCCCGACAGGACTCCCAGTACTTC. The full variable domain, completed using reference TRBV7-8 and TRBJ2-5, is GAGVSQSPRYKVAKRGQDVALRCDPISGHVSLFWYQQALGQGPEFLTYFQNEAQLDKSGLPSDRFFAERPEGSVSTLKIQRTQQEDSAVYLCASSLPRQDSQYFGPGTRLLVL.

The chain carries TRBV30 and TRBJ1-5; D call uncertain. The germline V gene has CDR1 GTSNPN and CDR2 SVGIG (reference sequence). V lost 0 bases to trimming and J lost 6 bases, with 9 bases between them. The CDR3 length is 13 residues. The CDR3 DNA reads as TGTGCCTGGAGTGTAGGGCTTGCTCAGCCCCAGCATTTT. The encoded protein is CAWSVGLAQPQHF.

This chain uses TRBV15 with TRBJ2-3, with 11 bases lining up with TRBD1. The germline gives CDR1 LNHNV, CDR2 YYDKDF (reference sequence). Trimming at V came to 0 bases and at J to 3 bases, leaving 8 bases not matched to a gene. CDR3 size: 18 residues. The CDR3 sequence is CATSRDLPGQGATDTQYF. DNA for the CDR3: TGTGCCACCAGCAGAGATCTCCCTGGACAGGGGGCGACAGATACGCAGTATTTT.

This sequence joins TRBV4-3 and TRBJ1-1; a weak D match, TRBD1 (6 bases). With 2 bases removed from V and 0 bases from J, the gap between germline ends came to 19 bases. From germline, CDR1 is LGHNA and CDR2 YSLEER. This CDR3 has 18 amino acids. The CDR3 loop reads CASSQTLITQGMNTEAFF. Written as DNA, the CDR3 is TGCGCCAGCAGCCAAACCCTAATCACACAGGGCATGAACACTGAAGCTTTCTTT.

This clonotype turned up a few times. This sequence joins TRBV18 and TRBJ1-4; D is unresolved. Between the trimmed V and J ends, which lost 3 bases and 9 bases, there was a span of 11 bases. CDR1 and CDR2 from the germline V gene are KGHSH and LQKENI. The CDR3 length is 13 residues. Written as DNA, the CDR3 is TGTGCCAGCTCACCGGACCTGCCGAAAAAACTGTTTTTT. It is translated as CASSPDLPKKLFF.